One T cell receptor (beta chain) is described in this entry. This record comes from a study of blood T cell repertoires in COVID-19. The data were produced by immunoSEQ multiplex PCR, yet TCRdb's version contains in-frame clones alone and is incomplete. The table has about 280,000 clones, 85% to 90% seen once; the top ten hold roughly 4.3%. Trimming pared 5 bases from V and 2 bases from J, leaving 17 bases between. This CDR3 is built from 16 residues. Germline V gene lookup returns CDR1 LNHNV and CDR2 YYDKDF (reference sequence). This receptor was taken from a woman aged 30 to 39 with acute COVID-19. The gene calls are TRBV15 and TRBJ2-3; D may be TRBD2 (6 bases). Sequencing input: PBMCs or T cells enriched from blood (not recorded which). CDR3 loop: CATSPGSGAFTDTQYF. DNA for the CDR3: TGTGCCACCAGCCCTGGTTCGGGAGCCTTCACAGATACGCAGTATTTT. The variable domain in full, with the rest retrieved from reference TRBV15 and TRBJ2-3, is DAMVIQNPRYQVTQFGKPVTLSCSQTLNHNVMYWYQQKSSQAPKLLFHYYDKDFNNEADTPDNFQSRRPNTSFCFLDIRSPGLGDTAMYLCATSPGSGAFTDTQYFGPGTRLTVL.